This is a list of T cell receptor beta chains from one sample in a study of blood T cell repertoires in COVID-19. TCRdb keeps only in-frame clones here, not all; method: immunoSEQ multiplex PCR. The profile shows 100,000 to 150,000 clones, about 88% of them singletons. Sequencing was performed on PBMCs or T cells enriched from blood (not recorded which). The receptors derive from a man aged 40-50 years with acute COVID-19. The conserved cysteine and the conserved F or W are not part of the CDR3 here. Fields, in order: D gene, V gene, J gene, CDR3 protein. A D gene is named only where the DNA matches it firmly.

D: NA
V: TRBV3-1/TRBV3-2
J: TRBJ2-7
CDR3: ASSQGGGPNEQY

D: NA
V: TRBV12-5
J: TRBJ1-5
CDR3: ASGLGQPGEPQH

D: TRBD1
V: TRBV5-1
J: TRBJ2-2
CDR3: ASRDRVTGELF

D: NA
V: TRBV5-1
J: TRBJ2-1
CDR3: ASSLGQSPANEQF

D: NA
V: TRBV12-3/TRBV12-4
J: TRBJ1-2
CDR3: ASSGGVYYGYT

D: TRBD2
V: TRBV5-1
J: TRBJ2-3
CDR3: ASSSNGGVATDTQY

D: NA
V: TRBV3-1/TRBV3-2
J: TRBJ2-7
CDR3: ASSHDTCEQY

D: TRBD1
V: TRBV5-8
J: TRBJ1-4
CDR3: ASTSATGGEKLF

D: NA
V: TRBV5-1
J: TRBJ2-7
CDR3: ASSLQDLTEQY

D: NA
V: TRBV7-2
J: TRBJ1-5
CDR3: ASSALENQPQH

D: NA
V: TRBV27
J: TRBJ2-1
CDR3: ASSPTEYNEQF

D: NA
V: TRBV5-3
J: TRBJ2-7
CDR3: ARIDAPDRDCGSYEQY

D: NA
V: TRBV23-1
J: TRBJ1-4
CDR3: ASSQRPATNEKLF

D: NA
V: TRBV6-5
J: TRBJ2-7
CDR3: ASSFGHHYEQY

D: NA
V: TRBV6-5
J: TRBJ1-2
CDR3: ASSYSSGNYGYT

D: NA
V: TRBV5-8
J: TRBJ1-1
CDR3: ASSVGEGLGAAEAF

D: TRBD1
V: TRBV5-1
J: TRBJ2-5
CDR3: ASSWDRERKTQY

D: NA
V: TRBV28
J: TRBJ1-2
CDR3: ASSSAVGGRSYT

D: TRBD1
V: TRBV3-1/TRBV3-2
J: TRBJ1-5
CDR3: ASSLAGTGDQPQH

D: NA
V: TRBV30
J: TRBJ1-1
CDR3: AWSVLWEGAEAF

D: TRBD1
V: TRBV19
J: TRBJ1-6
CDR3: ASSPRGQGSSPLH

D: NA
V: TRBV28
J: TRBJ2-5
CDR3: ASSLVGPGGVDLTKETQY

D: NA
V: TRBV12-3/TRBV12-4
J: TRBJ1-5
CDR3: ASSLVRDQPQH

D: NA
V: TRBV2
J: TRBJ1-2
CDR3: ASRTELNYGYT

D: NA
V: TRBV6-5
J: TRBJ1-1
CDR3: ASSLRESAF

D: NA
V: TRBV28
J: TRBJ1-3
CDR3: ASSSGTGNTIY

D: TRBD1
V: TRBV6-4
J: TRBJ1-2
CDR3: ASSAGQGNYGYT

D: TRBD1
V: TRBV24-1
J: TRBJ2-6
CDR3: ATSDSQGARGANVLT

D: NA
V: TRBV7-8
J: TRBJ1-5
CDR3: ASSPGTPNQPQH

D: NA
V: TRBV21-1
J: TRBJ2-1
CDR3: ASSKAQGDISYNEQF

D: NA
V: TRBV7-9
J: TRBJ2-1
CDR3: ASSPYMDEQF

D: TRBD1
V: TRBV2
J: TRBJ1-6
CDR3: ASRPGQGFSPLH

D: TRBD1
V: TRBV19
J: TRBJ1-1
CDR3: ASGTGEGNTEAF

D: NA
V: TRBV2
J: TRBJ2-7
CDR3: ASSTQGGAVQQY

D: TRBD1
V: TRBV5-1
J: TRBJ2-3
CDR3: ASSLQGLSTDTQY

D: NA
V: TRBV5-1
J: TRBJ1-3
CDR3: ASSYTGFSGNTIY

D: NA
V: TRBV20-1
J: TRBJ2-6
CDR3: SASHRVLGANVLT

D: NA
V: TRBV11-2
J: TRBJ1-1
CDR3: ASSLGQGGVSEAF

D: NA
V: TRBV10-3
J: TRBJ1-4
CDR3: AISEGRSEKLF

D: TRBD2
V: TRBV7-2
J: TRBJ2-5
CDR3: ASSLERAGGGETQY